Described below is a single T cell receptor beta chain sequence and its context. The study drew participants aged about 18 to 90 years from approximately 25 US areas. The V gene lost 2 bases and the J gene lost 5 bases, with 14 bases spanning the gap. The germline CDR1 and CDR2 sequences are SGHKS and YYEKEE (reference sequence). The CDR3 consists of 15 residues. The data were taken from a study of blood T cell repertoires in COVID-19. Study at large: Acute and convalescent COVID-19 samples came from the United States, Italy and Spain. Sources were T cells, B-cell-depleted T cells, or PBMCs; the material itself was cDNA or gDNA.

Produced via immunoSEQ multiplex PCR; TCRdb's table is partial and in-frame only. The data contain over 110,000 clones, over 75% of them singletons. The rearrangement uses TRBV5-5 and TRBJ2-1; the D is unclear. This receptor was taken from a man aged 45-60 years in a cohort exposed to, infected with or recovered from COVID-19 (not recorded which). Material for sequencing was PBMCs or T cells enriched from blood (not recorded which). The CDR3 spells CASSLRGHINNEQFF. The CDR3 DNA reads as TGTGCCAGCAGCTTACGCGGCCACATCAACAATGAGCAGTTCTTC.